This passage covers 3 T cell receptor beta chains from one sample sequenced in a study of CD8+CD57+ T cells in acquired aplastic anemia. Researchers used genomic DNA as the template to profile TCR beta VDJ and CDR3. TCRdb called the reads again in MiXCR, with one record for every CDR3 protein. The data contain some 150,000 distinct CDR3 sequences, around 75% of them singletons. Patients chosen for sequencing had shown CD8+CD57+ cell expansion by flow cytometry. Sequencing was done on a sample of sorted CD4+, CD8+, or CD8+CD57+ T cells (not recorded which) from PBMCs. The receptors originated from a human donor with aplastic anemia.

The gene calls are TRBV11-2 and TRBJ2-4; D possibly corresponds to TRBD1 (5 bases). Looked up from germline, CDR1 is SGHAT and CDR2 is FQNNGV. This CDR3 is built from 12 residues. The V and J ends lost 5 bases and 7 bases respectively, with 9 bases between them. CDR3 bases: TGTGCCAGCAGCCAGGGTCGCAACATTCAGTACTTC. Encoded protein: CASSQGRNIQYF.

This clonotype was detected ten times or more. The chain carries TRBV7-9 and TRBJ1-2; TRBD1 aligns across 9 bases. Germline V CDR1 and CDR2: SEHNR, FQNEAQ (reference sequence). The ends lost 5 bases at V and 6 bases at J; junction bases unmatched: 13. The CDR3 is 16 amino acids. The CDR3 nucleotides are TGTGCCAGCAGCCAAAGGGACCCGGGACAGGGCGATGGCTACACCTTC. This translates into CASSQRDPGQGDGYTF.

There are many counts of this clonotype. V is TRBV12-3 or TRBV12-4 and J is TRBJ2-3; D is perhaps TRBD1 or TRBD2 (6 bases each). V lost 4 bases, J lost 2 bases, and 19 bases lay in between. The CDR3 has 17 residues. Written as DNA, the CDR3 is TGTGCCAGCAGTTCCTCCTGGTCCCGGGGGCCCACAGATACGCAGTATTTT. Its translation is CASSSSWSRGPTDTQYF.